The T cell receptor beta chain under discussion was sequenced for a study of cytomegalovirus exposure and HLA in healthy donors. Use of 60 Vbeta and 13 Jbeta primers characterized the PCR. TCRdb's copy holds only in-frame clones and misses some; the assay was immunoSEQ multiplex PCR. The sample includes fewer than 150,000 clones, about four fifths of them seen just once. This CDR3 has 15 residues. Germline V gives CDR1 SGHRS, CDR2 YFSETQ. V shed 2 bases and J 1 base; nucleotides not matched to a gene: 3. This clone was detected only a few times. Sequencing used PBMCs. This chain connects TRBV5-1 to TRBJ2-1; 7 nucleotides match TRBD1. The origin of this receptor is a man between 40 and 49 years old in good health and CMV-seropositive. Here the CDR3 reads CASSFTGESYNEQFF. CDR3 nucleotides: TGCGCCAGCAGCTTCACAGGGGAATCCTACAATGAGCAGTTCTTC.